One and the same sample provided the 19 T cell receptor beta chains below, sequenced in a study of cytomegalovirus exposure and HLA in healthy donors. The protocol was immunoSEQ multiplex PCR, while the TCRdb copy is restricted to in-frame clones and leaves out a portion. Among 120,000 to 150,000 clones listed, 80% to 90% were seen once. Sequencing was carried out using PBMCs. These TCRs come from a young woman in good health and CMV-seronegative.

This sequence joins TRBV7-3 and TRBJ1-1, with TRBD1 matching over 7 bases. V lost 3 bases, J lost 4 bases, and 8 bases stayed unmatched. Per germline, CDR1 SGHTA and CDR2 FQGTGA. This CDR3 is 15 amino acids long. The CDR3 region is CASSFTGVKVTEAFF. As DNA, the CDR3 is TGTGCCAGCAGCTTCACAGGGGTGAAGGTCACTGAAGCTTTCTTT.

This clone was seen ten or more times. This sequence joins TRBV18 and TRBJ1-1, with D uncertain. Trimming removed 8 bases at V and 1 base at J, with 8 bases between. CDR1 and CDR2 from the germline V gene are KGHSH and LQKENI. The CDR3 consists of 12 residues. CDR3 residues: CASVASNTEAFF. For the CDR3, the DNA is TGTGCCAGCGTAGCGTCGAACACTGAAGCTTTCTTT.

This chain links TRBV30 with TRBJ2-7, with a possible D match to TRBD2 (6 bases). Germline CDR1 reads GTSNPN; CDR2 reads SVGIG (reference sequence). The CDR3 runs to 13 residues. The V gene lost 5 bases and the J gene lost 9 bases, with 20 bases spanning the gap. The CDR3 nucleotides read TGTGCCTGGGAAAAGAAAGCTAGCGATGGGCAGTACTTC. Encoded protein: CAWEKKASDGQYF.

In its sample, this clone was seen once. CDR3 DNA sequence: TGTGCCAGCAGCTTAGGGGCGGGGGGCACGAATACGCAGTATTTT. Translation gives CASSLGAGGTNTQYF. The rearrangement uses TRBV7-8 and TRBJ2-3, with 8 bases lining up with TRBD2. J lost 7 bases, V lost 1 base, and 7 bases had no gene match. This CDR3 is built from 15 residues. Per germline, CDR1 SGHVS and CDR2 FQNEAQ.

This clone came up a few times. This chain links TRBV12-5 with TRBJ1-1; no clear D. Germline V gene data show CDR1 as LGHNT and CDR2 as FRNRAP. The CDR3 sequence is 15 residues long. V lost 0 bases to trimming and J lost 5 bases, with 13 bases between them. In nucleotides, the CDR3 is TGTGCTAGTGGTTTGGTACCTTCGTCGAGGACTGAAGCTTTCTTT. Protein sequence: CASGLVPSSRTEAFF.

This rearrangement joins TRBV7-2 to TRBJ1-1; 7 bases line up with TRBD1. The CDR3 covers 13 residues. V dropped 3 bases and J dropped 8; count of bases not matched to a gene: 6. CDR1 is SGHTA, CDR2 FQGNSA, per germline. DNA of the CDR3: TGTGCCAGCAGCTTGGGACAGCTTAGGGAAGCTTTCTTT. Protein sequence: CASSLGQLREAFF.

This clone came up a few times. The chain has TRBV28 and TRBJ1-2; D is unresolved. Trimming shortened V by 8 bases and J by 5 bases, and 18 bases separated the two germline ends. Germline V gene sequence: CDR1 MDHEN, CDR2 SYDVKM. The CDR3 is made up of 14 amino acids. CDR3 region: CASFPPGRVYGYTF. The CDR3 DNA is TGTGCCAGCTTTCCCCCCGGGAGGGTTTATGGCTACACCTTC.

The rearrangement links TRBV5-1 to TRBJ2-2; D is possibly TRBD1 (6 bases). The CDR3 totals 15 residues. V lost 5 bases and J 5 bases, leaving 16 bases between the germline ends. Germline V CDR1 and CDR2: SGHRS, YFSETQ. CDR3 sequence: CASSTGFEGTGELFF. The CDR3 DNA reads TGCGCCAGCAGTACAGGGTTCGAAGGGACCGGGGAGCTGTTTTTT.

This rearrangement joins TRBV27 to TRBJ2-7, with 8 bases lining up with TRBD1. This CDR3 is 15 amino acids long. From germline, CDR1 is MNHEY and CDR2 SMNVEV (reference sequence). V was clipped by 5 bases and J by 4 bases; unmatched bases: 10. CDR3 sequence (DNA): TGTGCCAGCAGTCCGCAGACAGGGGAGGAGTACGAGCAGTACTTC. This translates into CASSPQTGEEYEQYF.

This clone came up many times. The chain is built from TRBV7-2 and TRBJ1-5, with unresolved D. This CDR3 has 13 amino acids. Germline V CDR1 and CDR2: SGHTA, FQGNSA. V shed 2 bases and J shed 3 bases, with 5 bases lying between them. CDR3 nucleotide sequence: TGTGCCAGCAGCTTAAAGCTCAATCAGCCCCAGCATTTT. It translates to CASSLKLNQPQHF. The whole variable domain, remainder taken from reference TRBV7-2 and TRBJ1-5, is GAGVSQSPSNKVTEKGKDVELRCDPISGHTALYWYRQSLGQGLEFLIYFQGNSAPDKSGLPSDRFSAERTGGSVSTLTIQRTQQEDSAVYLCASSLKLNQPQHFGDGTRLSIL.

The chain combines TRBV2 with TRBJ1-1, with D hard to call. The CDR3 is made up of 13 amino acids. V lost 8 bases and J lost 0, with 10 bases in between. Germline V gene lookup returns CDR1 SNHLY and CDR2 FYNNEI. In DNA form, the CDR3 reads TGTGCCAGCTATTATCAGATGAACACTGAAGCTTTCTTT. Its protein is CASYYQMNTEAFF. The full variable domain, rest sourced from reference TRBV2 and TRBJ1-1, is EPEVTQTPSHQVTQMGQEVILRCVPISNHLYFYWYRQILGQKVEFLVSFYNNEISEKSEIFDDQFSVERPDGSNFTLKIRSTKLEDSAMYFCASYYQMNTEAFFGQGTRLTVV.

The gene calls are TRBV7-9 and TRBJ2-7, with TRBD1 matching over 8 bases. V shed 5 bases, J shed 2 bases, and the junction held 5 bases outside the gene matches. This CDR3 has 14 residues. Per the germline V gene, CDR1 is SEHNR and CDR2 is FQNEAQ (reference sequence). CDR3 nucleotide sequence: TGTGCCAGCAGCCTACAGGGGGGAGCCTACGAGCAGTACTTC. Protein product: CASSLQGGAYEQYF.

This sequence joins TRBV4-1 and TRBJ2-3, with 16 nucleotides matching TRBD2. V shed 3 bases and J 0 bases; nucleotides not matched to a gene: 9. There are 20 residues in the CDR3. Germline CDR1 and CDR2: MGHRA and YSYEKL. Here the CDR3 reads CASSQAGTSGGAVSTDTQYF. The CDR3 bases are TGCGCCAGCAGCCAGGCCGGGACTAGCGGGGGGGCCGTCAGCACAGATACGCAGTATTTT.

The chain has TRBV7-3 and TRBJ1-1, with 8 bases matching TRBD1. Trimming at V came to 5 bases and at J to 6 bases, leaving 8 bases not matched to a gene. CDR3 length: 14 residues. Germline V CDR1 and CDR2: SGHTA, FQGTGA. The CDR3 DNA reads TGTGCCAGCAGCCCAGACAGGGGTTCTTCTGAAGCTTTCTTT. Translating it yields CASSPDRGSSEAFF. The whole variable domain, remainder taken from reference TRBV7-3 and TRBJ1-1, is GAGVSQTPSNKVTEKGKYVELRCDPISGHTALYWYRQSLGQGPEFLIYFQGTGAADDSGLPNDRFFAVRPEGSVSTLKIQRTERGDSAVYLCASSPDRGSSEAFFGQGTRLTVV.

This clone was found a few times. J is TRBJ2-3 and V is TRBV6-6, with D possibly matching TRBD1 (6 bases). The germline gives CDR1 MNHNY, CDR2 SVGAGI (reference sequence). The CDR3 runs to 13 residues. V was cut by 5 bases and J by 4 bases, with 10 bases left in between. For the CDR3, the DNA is TGTGCCAGCAGTCTACAGGGTTCAGATACGCAGTATTTT. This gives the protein CASSLQGSDTQYF.

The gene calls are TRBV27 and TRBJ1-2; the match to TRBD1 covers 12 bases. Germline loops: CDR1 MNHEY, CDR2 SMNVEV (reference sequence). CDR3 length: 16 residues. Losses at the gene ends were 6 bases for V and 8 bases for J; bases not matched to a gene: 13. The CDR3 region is CASRSTGTGGFRGYTF. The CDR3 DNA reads TGTGCCAGCAGAAGTACCGGGACAGGGGGCTTTCGGGGCTACACCTTC.

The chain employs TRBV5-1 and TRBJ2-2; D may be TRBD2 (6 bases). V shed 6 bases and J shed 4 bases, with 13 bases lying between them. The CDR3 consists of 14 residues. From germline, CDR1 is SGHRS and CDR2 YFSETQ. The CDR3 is CASNQGSGTGELFF. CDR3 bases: TGCGCCAGCAATCAGGGTAGCGGCACCGGGGAGCTGTTTTTT.

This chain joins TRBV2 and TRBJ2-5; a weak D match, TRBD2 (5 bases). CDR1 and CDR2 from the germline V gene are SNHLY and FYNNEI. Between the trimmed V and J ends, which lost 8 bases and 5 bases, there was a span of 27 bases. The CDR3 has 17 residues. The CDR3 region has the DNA TGTGCCAGCTCACGTTCGACCCCTCTAGCAGGAAGGGAGACCCAGTACTTC. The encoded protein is CASSRSTPLAGRETQYF. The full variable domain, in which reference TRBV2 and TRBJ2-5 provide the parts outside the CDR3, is EPEVTQTPSHQVTQMGQEVILRCVPISNHLYFYWYRQILGQKVEFLVSFYNNEISEKSEIFDDQFSVERPDGSNFTLKIRSTKLEDSAMYFCASSRSTPLAGRETQYFGPGTRLLVL.

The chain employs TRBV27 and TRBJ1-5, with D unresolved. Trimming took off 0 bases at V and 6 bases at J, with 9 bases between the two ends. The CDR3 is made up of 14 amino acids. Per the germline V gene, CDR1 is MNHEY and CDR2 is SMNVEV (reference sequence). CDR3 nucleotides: TGTGCCAGCAGTTTATCGGGAGTTAGTCAGCCCCAGCATTTT. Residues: CASSLSGVSQPQHF.